This TCR beta chain was sequenced for a study of CD8+CD57+ T cells in acquired aplastic anemia. At the level of the study: The mean DNA yield obtained from sorted CD4+ and CD8+ cells came to about 3 ug. Study results and limitations: It was found that under 30 CD8+ CDR3 sequences were shared between patients and controls. CD8+ Simpson's diversity did not differ significantly between patients and controls.

This clonotype was observed a few times. The antigen remains unidentified. Genomic DNA, serving as template, underwent TCR beta VDJ and CDR3 profiling. A single record per CDR3 protein comes from TCRdb applying MiXCR to the reads. The table shows some 280,000 distinct CDR3 sequences, with approximately 57% occurring only once. The CDR3 has 15 residues. Germline V lookup: CDR1 GTSNPN, CDR2 SVGIG (reference sequence). V lost 2 bases to trimming and J lost 1 base, with 14 bases between them. This receptor was taken from a human donor with severe aplastic anemia or a healthy control (not recorded which). This sequence joins TRBV30 and TRBJ1-1; no reliable D call. Sample: sorted CD4+, CD8+, or CD8+CD57+ T cells (not recorded which) from PBMCs. The CDR3, as DNA: TGTGCCTGGAGTCTCCCCGCCGGGAGGAACACTGAAGCTTTCTTT. Its translation is CAWSLPAGRNTEAFF.